Presented here are 26 T cell receptor beta chains from one specimen sequenced in a study of PD-1 blockade in classical Hodgkin lymphoma. Using immunoSEQ multiplex PCR, the repertoire was profiled, and TCRdb retains in-frame clones only, with some absent. Of about 100,000 clones listed, about nine tenths are singletons. Each patient's relapse followed autologous stem cell transplantation, and brentuximab vedotin exposure varied. The source material was peripheral blood mononuclear cells (PBMCs), sampled before the second cycle of nivolumab. The source is a human donor with classical Hodgkin lymphoma.

The chain is built from TRBV15 and TRBJ2-2; D tentatively fits TRBD1 or TRBD2 (5 bases each). Trimming took 0 bases from V and 4 from J, leaving 9 bases between them. The CDR3 has 15 amino acids. CDR1 and CDR2 (germline): LNHNV, YYDKDF (reference sequence). CDR3 amino acids: CATSREGDGTGELFF. The CDR3 DNA reads as TGTGCCACCAGCAGAGAGGGGGATGGCACCGGGGAGCTGTTTTTT. The entire variable domain, with the rest obtained from reference TRBV15 and TRBJ2-2, is as follows: DAMVIQNPRYQVTQFGKPVTLSCSQTLNHNVMYWYQQKSSQAPKLLFHYYDKDFNNEADTPDNFQSRRPNTSFCFLDIRSPGLGDTAMYLCATSREGDGTGELFFGEGSRLTVL.

The chain carries TRBV28 and TRBJ1-5; D not certain. V was clipped by 4 bases and J by 5 bases, with 15 bases between them. The CDR3 length is 15 residues. The germline V gene encodes CDR1 MDHEN and CDR2 SYDVKM. The CDR3 loop reads CASSSTMVGDQPQHF. CDR3 nucleotides: TGTGCCAGCAGTTCCACCATGGTTGGGGATCAGCCCCAGCATTTT.

The V and J genes are TRBV5-4 and TRBJ1-5; no definite D call. The germline V and J ends were trimmed by 2 bases and 4 bases, with 4 bases remaining between them. Per the germline V gene, CDR1 is SGHNT and CDR2 is YYREEE (reference sequence). This CDR3 is 12 amino acids long. The CDR3 loop is CASSFPNQPQHF. The CDR3 nucleotides read TGTGCCAGCAGCTTTCCAAATCAGCCCCAGCATTTT.

This clone was counted only a few times. The CDR3 protein is CASREQFNTEAFF. In DNA, the CDR3 is TGTGCCAGCAGAGAACAGTTCAACACTGAAGCTTTCTTT. The chain is built from TRBV25-1 and TRBJ1-1; D call uncertain. Per germline, CDR1 MGHDK and CDR2 SYGVNS. This CDR3 has 13 residues. V was trimmed by 6 bases and J by 2 bases, leaving 10 bases between them.

The V and J genes are TRBV11-2 and TRBJ2-1, with D uncertain. The CDR3 sequence is 13 residues long. CDR1 and CDR2 from the germline V gene are SGHAT and FQNNGV. V lost 3 bases to trimming and J lost 2 bases, with 5 bases between them. CDR3 in amino acids: CASSLTPYNEQFF. Written as DNA, the CDR3 is TGTGCCAGCAGCTTGACCCCCTACAATGAGCAGTTCTTC.

The J gene is TRBJ2-2, the V gene TRBV9, with 8 bases aligning to TRBD2. The CDR3 has 15 amino acids. The V and J ends lost 3 bases and 5 bases, in that order; junction bases with no gene match: 6. Germline CDR1 SGDLS, CDR2 YYNGEE. This chain's CDR3 is CASSAGLEQTGELFF. In nucleotides, the CDR3 is TGTGCCAGCAGCGCGGGACTAGAACAAACCGGGGAGCTGTTTTTT.

The chain couples TRBV4-3 to TRBJ1-2, with D hard to call. This CDR3 spans 15 amino acids. V was pared by 2 bases and J by 4 bases, with 14 bases between. Germline V gives CDR1 LGHNA, CDR2 YSLEER. CDR3 sequence: CASSQTSPGSYGYTF. The CDR3 DNA is TGCGCCAGCAGCCAAACCTCACCGGGCAGCTATGGCTACACCTTC.

This clone was seen a handful of times. The chain couples TRBV18 to TRBJ1-1, with no clear D. CDR3 size: 13 residues. Trimming removed 6 bases from V and 1 base from J, with 9 bases in between. CDR1 is KGHSH, CDR2 LQKENI, per germline. In nucleotides, the CDR3 is TGTGCCAGCTCCGAGGCGGGGAACACTGAAGCTTTCTTT. Encoded protein: CASSEAGNTEAFF.

This clone was seen a single time. The CDR3 DNA reads TGTGCCAGCAGCTCAGGCGGGAGCTTCGAGCAGTACTTC. Translating it yields CASSSGGSFEQYF. This chain uses TRBV7-2 with TRBJ2-7; 7 bases agree with TRBD2. The CDR3 has 13 residues. Germline assignment: CDR1 SGHTA and CDR2 FQGNSA. The V segment lost 4 bases and the J segment 6 bases; nucleotides outside the gene matches: 6.

The chain couples TRBV2 to TRBJ1-1; D gene uncertain. Germline-derived CDR1 and CDR2 are SNHLY and FYNNEI. The CDR3 runs to 10 residues. The ends were cut back, 8 bases at V and 10 bases at J, with 11 bases in the middle. The CDR3 is CASDSKGAFF. The CDR3 DNA reads TGTGCCAGCGATAGTAAGGGAGCTTTCTTT.

The chain recombines TRBV7-9 with TRBJ2-7; a weak D match, TRBD1 (7 bases). Trimming left V 0 bases short and J 1 base short, with 10 bases between. Germline assignment: CDR1 SEHNR and CDR2 FQNEAQ (reference sequence). The CDR3 is made up of 15 amino acids. The CDR3 here is CASSLARGQSYEQYF. As DNA, the CDR3 is TGTGCCAGCAGCTTAGCGCGGGGACAGTCCTACGAGCAGTACTTC.

The V call is TRBV9, the J call TRBJ2-1, with unresolved D. The germline V gene has CDR1 SGDLS and CDR2 YYNGEE. CDR3 length equals 15 residues. Trimming took off 1 base at V and 1 base at J, with 9 bases between the two ends. The CDR3, as DNA: TGTGCCAGCAGCGTATATGGTCTTTCCTACAATGAGCAGTTCTTC. Translation: CASSVYGLSYNEQFF.

The chain uses TRBV7-9 and TRBJ1-1; 9 nucleotides agree with TRBD1. CDR1 and CDR2 from the germline V gene are SEHNR and FQNEAQ (reference sequence). The CDR3 spans 14 residues. V lost 6 bases and J lost 6; bases outside the gene matches: 8. CDR3 loop: CASRQQGASAEAFF. In DNA, the CDR3 is TGTGCCAGCAGACAACAGGGGGCATCCGCTGAAGCTTTCTTT. Based on the CDR3 plus reference TRBV7-9 and TRBJ1-1, the full variable domain is DTGVSQNPRHKITKRGQNVTFRCDPISEHNRLYWYRQTLGQGPEFLTYFQNEAQLEKSRLLSDRFSAERPKGSFSTLEIQRTEQGDSAMYLCASRQQGASAEAFFGQGTRLTVV.

The chain combines TRBV14 with TRBJ2-5; weak D call: TRBD2 (6 bases). Trimming left V 4 bases short and J 4 bases short, with 10 bases between. Germline CDR1 reads SGHDN; CDR2 reads FVKESK. The length of the CDR3 is 13 residues. CDR3 coding DNA: TGTGCCAGCAGCCCGGGAGCCGGAGAGACCCAGTACTTC. As protein: CASSPGAGETQYF.

The genes are TRBV9 and TRBJ1-4; 8 nucleotides agree with TRBD1. The germline gives CDR1 SGDLS, CDR2 YYNGEE. V trimming: 4 bases; J trimming: 1 base; junction bases outside the gene matches: 6. The CDR3 runs to 16 residues. The CDR3 here is CASSPNRGLTNEKLFF. Here the CDR3 DNA reads TGTGCCAGCAGCCCCAACAGGGGGTTAACTAATGAAAAACTGTTTTTT.

The chain couples TRBV9 to TRBJ2-3; TRBD2 might be the D (5 bases). Trimming took 0 bases from V and 0 from J, leaving 11 bases between them. CDR3 size: 16 residues. In germline, CDR1 is SGDLS, CDR2 YYNGEE. Written as DNA, the CDR3 is TGTGCCAGCAGCGTAGCTGGCGGGCCCAGCACAGATACGCAGTATTTT. It specifies CASSVAGGPSTDTQYF. Full variable domain (remainder filled in from reference TRBV9 and TRBJ2-3): DSGVTQTPKHLITATGQRVTLRCSPRSGDLSVYWYQQSLDQGLQFLIQYYNGEERAKGNILERFSAQQFPDLHSELNLSSLELGDSALYFCASSVAGGPSTDTQYFGPGTRLTVL.

The gene calls are TRBV18 and TRBJ1-1; possible D gene TRBD1, 5 bases. Germline CDR1 reads KGHSH; CDR2 reads LQKENI. This CDR3 spans 13 amino acids. V was cut by 1 base and J by 5 bases, with 8 bases left in between. The CDR3 here is CASSPQGLTEAFF. In DNA, the CDR3 is TGTGCCAGCTCACCACAGGGGTTAACTGAAGCTTTCTTT. The whole variable domain, filled in from reference TRBV18 and TRBJ1-1, reads NAGVMQNPRHLVRRRGQEARLRCSPMKGHSHVYWYRQLPEEGLKFMVYLQKENIIDESGMPKERFSAEFPKEGPSILRIQQVVRGDSAAYFCASSPQGLTEAFFGQGTRLTVV.

The chain is built from TRBV6-6 and TRBJ1-4; 12 bases line up with TRBD1. The CDR3 extends over 16 amino acids. Unmatched junction bases numbered 5, after V lost 4 bases and J lost 5 bases. Germline-derived CDR1 and CDR2 are MNHNY and SVGAGI (reference sequence). This CDR3 is CASSSGDRGRNEKLFF. The CDR3 region has the DNA TGTGCCAGCAGTTCAGGGGACAGGGGGCGAAATGAAAAACTGTTTTTT.

V and J are TRBV2 and TRBJ1-5; D unresolved. Per germline, CDR1 SNHLY and CDR2 FYNNEI. The CDR3 is made up of 14 amino acids. The ends were cut back, 4 bases at V and 4 bases at J, with 11 bases in the middle. The CDR3 spells CASSVDVGNQPQHF. CDR3 sequence (DNA): TGTGCCAGCAGTGTAGACGTGGGGAATCAGCCCCAGCATTTT.

The rearrangement uses TRBV13 and TRBJ1-2; TRBD1 matches at 7 bases. The germline V gene has CDR1 PRHDT and CDR2 FYEKMQ (reference sequence). V dropped 4 bases and J dropped 0; count of bases not matched to a gene: 5. This CDR3 region has 15 residues. DNA for the CDR3: TGTGCCAGCAGCTCTCGGACAGGTCCTAACTATGGCTACACCTTC. As protein: CASSSRTGPNYGYTF.

The chain combines TRBV5-1 with TRBJ1-1, with unresolved D. Trimming removed 0 bases from V and 0 bases from J, with 15 bases in between. CDR3 length: 17 residues. Germline-derived CDR1 and CDR2 are SGHRS and YFSETQ. CDR3 protein: CASSLAGGGTVNTEAFF. The CDR3 DNA reads TGCGCCAGCAGCTTGGCCGGTGGAGGAACGGTGAACACTGAAGCTTTCTTT.

The CDR3 reads CAWSVLGTGPNIQYF. As DNA, the CDR3 is TGTGCCTGGAGTGTACTCGGGACAGGGCCAAACATTCAGTACTTC. The V gene is TRBV30, the J gene TRBJ2-4; 9 positions match TRBD1. V trimming: 0 bases; J trimming: 6 bases; junction bases outside the gene matches: 6. The CDR3 is 15 residues long. Germline V CDR1 and CDR2: GTSNPN, SVGIG (reference sequence).

J is TRBJ1-1 and V is TRBV4-3; possibly TRBD1 for D (5 bases). The length of the CDR3 is 18 residues. Germline lookup yields CDR1 LGHNA and CDR2 YSLEER. Deletions cut 0 bases from V and 2 bases from J, with 19 bases between. In DNA form, the CDR3 reads TGCGCCAGCAGCCAAGATAGCTATGGGGCGCGAGGAAACACTGAAGCTTTCTTT. It encodes CASSQDSYGARGNTEAFF.

CDR3 loop: CASSLGKREFTDTQYF. DNA of the CDR3: TGTGCCAGCAGCTTGGGGAAACGGGAGTTCACAGATACGCAGTATTTT. The V and J genes are TRBV11-3 and TRBJ2-3; D might be TRBD2 (6 bases). Trimming cost V 3 bases and J 2 bases, with 15 bases left between them. Per germline, CDR1 SGHNT and CDR2 YENEEA. The CDR3 contains 16 residues.

The gene calls are TRBV7-6 and TRBJ2-5, with D uncertain. V lost 5 bases and J 9 bases, leaving 10 bases between the germline ends. The CDR3 spans 11 residues. Germline CDR1 reads SGHVS; CDR2 reads FNYEAQ. Written as DNA, the CDR3 is TGTGCCAGCAGCGACCATGGGGCCCAGTACTTC. Amino acid sequence: CASSDHGAQYF. The variable domain in full, with the rest retrieved from reference TRBV7-6 and TRBJ2-5, is GAGVSQSPRYKVTKRGQDVALRCDPISGHVSLYWYRQALGQGPEFLTYFNYEAQQDKSGLPNDRFSAERPEGSISTLTIQRTEQRDSAMYRCASSDHGAQYFGPGTRLLVL.

The V gene is TRBV19, the J gene TRBJ1-1; D gene unclear. The CDR3 contains 13 residues. V lost 8 bases, J lost 0 bases, and 10 bases lay in between. The germline V gene encodes CDR1 LNHDA and CDR2 SQIVND (reference sequence). The CDR3 coding sequence is TGTGCCAGTCGGACCGTCATGAACACTGAAGCTTTCTTT. Encoded protein: CASRTVMNTEAFF. The complete variable domain, with remaining parts taken from reference TRBV19 and TRBJ1-1, reads DGGITQSPKYLFRKEGQNVTLSCEQNLNHDAMYWYRQDPGQGLRLIYYSQIVNDFQKGDIAEGYSVSREKKESFPLTVTSAQKNPTAFYLCASRTVMNTEAFFGQGTRLTVV.